This TCR beta chain was sequenced for a study of blood T cell repertoires in COVID-19. There are 14 residues in the CDR3. Germline V gene lookup returns CDR1 SGHTA and CDR2 FQGNSA. V shed 5 bases, J shed 4 bases, and the junction held 4 bases outside the gene matches. The data were produced by immunoSEQ multiplex PCR, yet TCRdb's version contains in-frame clones alone and is incomplete. This table holds more than 150,000 clones, about 80% found once. Source material: peripheral blood. V and J are TRBV7-2 and TRBJ2-3; the match to TRBD2 covers 9 bases. This TCR was sampled from a man aged 70 or older who had recovered from COVID-19. The CDR3 DNA follows: TGTGCCAGCAGCCCCGGACTAGCGTCAGATACGCAGTATTTT. Amino acid sequence: CASSPGLASDTQYF.